This record concerns one T cell receptor beta chain sequence. Its antigen is unknown. TCRdb re-derived calls from the RACE reads in MiXCR, one entry per CDR3 protein. The top ten hold around 1.4% of the sample, which has roughly 150,000 distinct CDR3 sequences, approximately 10% seen once. This specimen belongs to a study of human T cells and chemical hapten exposure. In the study overall: Small discrepancies in pooled library volume mainly accounted for the varying TCR yields per sample. Study findings and constraints: DPC sensitization did not alter TCRs above 1 in 1000 frequency.

Time point given: patch test 2, 6 weeks after DPC sensitization. Treatment indicated: therapeutic diphenylcyclopropenone sensitization with weekly scalp DPC. V was clipped by 0 bases and J by 10 bases; unmatched bases: 3. This CDR3 has 13 amino acids. Germline V gene data show CDR1 as SGHVS and CDR2 as FQNEAQ. This specimen was whole blood, taken in connection with sensitization to the hapten diphenylcyclopropenone (DPC). The sequence was collected from a woman between 45 and 60 years old with alopecia areata. Some clones in this sample may be carry-over from other donors' samples. The chain recombines TRBV7-8 with TRBJ1-1; TRBD1 agrees at 9 bases. The CDR3 DNA reads TGTGCCAGCAGCTTAGCGCAGGACAGGGGAGCTTTCTTT. This gives the protein CASSLAQDRGAFF. The full variable domain, completed using reference TRBV7-8 and TRBJ1-1, is GAGVSQSPRYKVAKRGQDVALRCDPISGHVSLFWYQQALGQGPEFLTYFQNEAQLDKSGLPSDRFFAERPEGSVSTLKIQRTQQEDSAVYLCASSLAQDRGAFFGQGTRLTVV.